A selection of T cell receptor beta chains follows, all from one sample in a study of cytomegalovirus exposure and HLA in healthy donors. TCRdb keeps only in-frame clones here, not all; method: immunoSEQ multiplex PCR. There are 60,000 to 65,000 clones in the sample; 90% to 96% occur only once, and more than 0.9% lies in the top ten. The sample comprised PBMCs. These receptors were taken from a woman younger than 35 in good health and CMV-seronegative. Both conserved end residues are part of each CDR3. The D gene is left open where the match is weak. Size is omitted from some rows. Given values are once, few, many or a class for expanded clones.

j_call | d_call | v_call | clone_size | cdr3_aa | cdr3_nt
TRBJ1-4 | NA | TRBV7-8 | NA | CASSLGTATNEKLFF | TGTGCCAGCAGCTTAGGGACAGCCACGAATGAAAAACTGTTTTTT
TRBJ1-4 | NA | TRBV19 | NA | CATSVAAGDATNEKLFF | TGTGCCACTAGTGTTGCGGCGGGGGACGCAACTAATGAAAAACTGTTTTTT
TRBJ1-1 | NA | TRBV28 | NA | CASLGPGGATEAFF | TGTGCCAGCCTAGGCCCTGGGGGGGCCACTGAAGCTTTCTTT
TRBJ2-1 | TRBD1 | TRBV7-2 | NA | CASSLVQGFLFF | TGTGCCAGCAGCTTAGTACAGGGGTTTCTGTTCTTC
TRBJ2-6 | TRBD1 | TRBV18 | once | CASSPKGTEFSGANVLTF | TGTGCCAGCTCACCAAAGGGGACAGAATTCTCTGGGGCCAACGTCCTGACTTTC
TRBJ2-1 | TRBD2 | TRBV7-7 | NA | CASSPGTNHNEQFF | TGTGCTAGCAGCCCCGGGACTAATCACAATGAGCAGTTCTTC
TRBJ2-3 | NA | TRBV12-5 | NA | CASATGGPTDTQYF | TGTGCTAGTGCTACCGGGGGTCCCACAGATACGCAGTATTTT
TRBJ2-2 | NA | TRBV19 | NA | CASSATVTTGELFF | TGTGCCAGTAGTGCGACAGTCACCACCGGGGAGCTGTTTTTT
TRBJ2-1 | NA | TRBV11-2 | NA | CASRQGGAGANNEQFF | TGTGCCAGCAGACAGGGGGGCGCGGGAGCGAACAATGAGCAGTTCTTC
TRBJ1-5 | TRBD1 | TRBV15 | few | CATSRRELWGTGGVQPQHF | TGTGCCACCAGCAGGAGAGAATTGTGGGGGACAGGGGGCGTTCAGCCCCAGCATTTT
TRBJ2-5 | NA | TRBV18 | once | CASSDGSTGTQYF | TGTGCCAGCTCGGACGGGAGTACTGGGACCCAGTACTTC
TRBJ2-7 | TRBD2 | TRBV5-1 | NA | CASSFSGRVYEQYF | TGCGCCAGCAGCTTTAGCGGGAGGGTCTACGAGCAGTACTTC
TRBJ2-7 | NA | TRBV13 | NA | CASSPEGAAYEQYF | TGTGCCAGCAGCCCGGAGGGGGCCGCCTACGAGCAGTACTTC
TRBJ1-5 | NA | TRBV4-1 | NA | CASSQDTENSNQPQHF | TGCGCCAGCAGCCAAGATACAGAGAATAGCAATCAGCCCCAGCATTTT
TRBJ2-7 | NA | TRBV28 | NA | CASSPVRGDEQYF | TGTGCCAGCAGCCCCGTGAGAGGCGACGAGCAGTACTTC
TRBJ2-7 | TRBD1 | TRBV5-1 | NA | CASRVGPGQGYEQYF | TGCGCCAGCAGGGTGGGACCGGGACAGGGCTACGAGCAGTACTTC
TRBJ2-5 | TRBD2 | TRBV7-9 | NA | CASSPPSGPIQETQYF | TGTGCCAGCAGCCCCCCTAGCGGCCCGATCCAAGAGACCCAGTACTTC
TRBJ2-4 | TRBD1 | TRBV5-1 | NA | CASSIGQASDIQYF | TGCGCCAGCAGCATCGGACAGGCTTCGGACATTCAGTACTTC
TRBJ1-2 | TRBD1 | TRBV27 | NA | CASSQTGGGGYTF | TGTGCCAGCAGTCAAACAGGGGGCGGGGGCTACACCTTC
TRBJ2-2 | NA | TRBV4-1 | NA | CASRPQGISGELFF | TGCGCCAGCAGACCTCAGGGGATCTCCGGGGAGCTGTTTTTT
TRBJ1-5 | NA | TRBV7-9 | NA | CASSYSTEGGPQHF | TGTGCCAGCAGCTACTCGACAGAAGGCGGACCCCAGCATTTT
TRBJ1-5 | NA | TRBV11-2 | NA | CASSPGGIGGPQHF | TGTGCCAGCAGCCCGGGGGGCATCGGTGGGCCCCAGCATTTT
TRBJ2-3 | NA | TRBV5-8 | NA | CASSSRDTQYF | TGTGCCAGCAGCTCCCGGGATACGCAGTATTTT